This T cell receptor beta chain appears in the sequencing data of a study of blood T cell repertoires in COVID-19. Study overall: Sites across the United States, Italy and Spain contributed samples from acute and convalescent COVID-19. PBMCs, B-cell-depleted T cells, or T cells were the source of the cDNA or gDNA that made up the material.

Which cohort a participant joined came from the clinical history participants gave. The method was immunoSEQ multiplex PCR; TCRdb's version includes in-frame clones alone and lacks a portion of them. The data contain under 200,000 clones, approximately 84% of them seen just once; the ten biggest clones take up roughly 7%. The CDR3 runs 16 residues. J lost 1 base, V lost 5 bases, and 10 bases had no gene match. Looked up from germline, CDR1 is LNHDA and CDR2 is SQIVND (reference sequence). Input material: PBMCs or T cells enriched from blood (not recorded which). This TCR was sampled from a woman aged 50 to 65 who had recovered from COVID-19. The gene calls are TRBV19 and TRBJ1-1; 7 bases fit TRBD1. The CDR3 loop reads CASSPGGPFQNTEAFF. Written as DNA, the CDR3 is TGTGCCAGTAGTCCAGGGGGGCCTTTCCAGAACACTGAAGCTTTCTTT.